Listed below are T cell receptor beta chains from one sample, sequenced in a study of blood T cell repertoires in COVID-19. Profiling relied on immunoSEQ multiplex PCR, and the TCRdb table lists in-frame clones only, not all of them. Of roughly 39,000 clones in the sample, around 86% were seen once. Sample: peripheral blood. The origin of the receptors is a man aged 45-65 years with active or convalescent COVID-19. The CDR3 runs from the conserved cysteine through the conserved F or W. The order of the fields is clone size, D gene, V gene, J gene, CDR3 DNA, CDR3 protein. D genes are given only for firm matches. Some rows mark clone size as missing; the rest say once, few, many or name a class of expanded clone.

clone size: -; D gene: -; V gene: TRBV7-3; J gene: TRBJ2-5; CDR3 DNA: TGTGCCAGCAGCCGCCTCGCAGAAGAGACCCAGTACTTC; CDR3 protein: CASSRLAEETQYF
clone size: -; D gene: TRBD1; V gene: TRBV6-2/TRBV6-3; J gene: TRBJ2-2; CDR3 DNA: TGTGCCAGCAGTTACTGGGACAGGCTGAACACCGGGGAGCTGTTTTTT; CDR3 protein: CASSYWDRLNTGELFF
clone size: -; D gene: TRBD1; V gene: TRBV6-6; J gene: TRBJ1-5; CDR3 DNA: TGTGCCAGCAGTTACGGGGGACAGGGTAGCAATCAGCCCCAGCATTTT; CDR3 protein: CASSYGGQGSNQPQHF
clone size: -; D gene: -; V gene: TRBV7-9; J gene: TRBJ1-1; CDR3 DNA: TGTGCCAGCAGCTTATCGGTTAACACTGAAGCTTTCTTT; CDR3 protein: CASSLSVNTEAFF
clone size: -; D gene: -; V gene: TRBV28; J gene: TRBJ1-5; CDR3 DNA: TGTGCCAGCAGTACCCCGGAGGGTCATCAGCCCCAGCATTTT; CDR3 protein: CASSTPEGHQPQHF
clone size: once; D gene: -; V gene: TRBV7-9; J gene: TRBJ2-3; CDR3 DNA: TGTGCCAGCAGCCCACCCTCGGGGGAAGTTACGCAGTATTTT; CDR3 protein: CASSPPSGEVTQYF
clone size: -; D gene: -; V gene: TRBV7-3; J gene: TRBJ2-5; CDR3 DNA: TGTGCCAGCAGCTTACGAGGAGGGGGCGAGACCCAGTACTTC; CDR3 protein: CASSLRGGGETQYF
clone size: once; D gene: TRBD1; V gene: TRBV5-1; J gene: TRBJ2-3; CDR3 DNA: TGCGCCAGCAGTCGACAGGGGGCAGGCGCAGATACGCAGTATTTT; CDR3 protein: CASSRQGAGADTQYF
clone size: -; D gene: TRBD1; V gene: TRBV7-2; J gene: TRBJ1-1; CDR3 DNA: TGTGCCAGCAGCTTCACCAGGGGGTCTGAAGCTTTCTTT; CDR3 protein: CASSFTRGSEAFF
clone size: -; D gene: TRBD1; V gene: TRBV6-6; J gene: TRBJ1-2; CDR3 DNA: TGTGCCAGCAGCCACCCTGGACAGGGGGCCACCTTC; CDR3 protein: CASSHPGQGATF
clone size: -; D gene: TRBD2; V gene: TRBV7-3; J gene: TRBJ2-1; CDR3 DNA: TGTGCCAGCAGCTTAACGGGAGGGCGGAATGAGCAGTTCTTC; CDR3 protein: CASSLTGGRNEQFF
clone size: -; D gene: -; V gene: TRBV5-1; J gene: TRBJ2-5; CDR3 DNA: TGCGCCAGCAGCTTTCCGGGGTTGGAAGAGACCCAGTACTTC; CDR3 protein: CASSFPGLEETQYF
clone size: -; D gene: TRBD2; V gene: TRBV4-1; J gene: TRBJ2-1; CDR3 DNA: TGCGCCAGCAGCCAAGAAGAACTAGCGGGGGGTGAGCAGTTCTTC; CDR3 protein: CASSQEELAGGEQFF
clone size: -; D gene: TRBD1; V gene: TRBV9; J gene: TRBJ1-2; CDR3 DNA: TGTGCCAGCAGCACCCGGACAGGTCTTGACTATGGCTACACCTTC; CDR3 protein: CASSTRTGLDYGYTF
clone size: -; D gene: TRBD1; V gene: TRBV10-3; J gene: TRBJ2-2; CDR3 DNA: TGTGCCATCAGTGAGCGACAGGGGAGCGGTGTAACCGGGGAGCTGTTTTTT; CDR3 protein: CAISERQGSGVTGELFF
clone size: few; D gene: TRBD1; V gene: TRBV5-1; J gene: TRBJ1-1; CDR3 DNA: TGCGCCAGCAGCCAGGGACAGGGCACTGAAGCTTTCTTT; CDR3 protein: CASSQGQGTEAFF
clone size: -; D gene: TRBD1; V gene: TRBV7-3; J gene: TRBJ1-1; CDR3 DNA: TGTGCCAGCAGCCAGGGGGGCACTGAAGCTTTCTTT; CDR3 protein: CASSQGGTEAFF
clone size: few; D gene: -; V gene: TRBV7-2; J gene: TRBJ2-1; CDR3 DNA: TGTGCCAGCAGCTTAGCGGGGGCCCCCGGAAATGAGCAGTTCTTC; CDR3 protein: CASSLAGAPGNEQFF
clone size: once; D gene: TRBD1; V gene: TRBV5-6; J gene: TRBJ2-1; CDR3 DNA: TGTGCCAGCAGCTTCGGACAGGGGGCCCTTAGGCAGTTCTTC; CDR3 protein: CASSFGQGALRQFF
clone size: -; D gene: -; V gene: TRBV2; J gene: TRBJ1-1; CDR3 DNA: TGTGCCAGCAGGGAGGGGGGGCCGGCCACTGAAGCTTTCTTT; CDR3 protein: CASREGGPATEAFF
clone size: -; D gene: -; V gene: TRBV30; J gene: TRBJ2-1; CDR3 DNA: TGTGCCTGGAAATACAGGGAAGGGGCGGTACGCAGATACAATGAGCAGTTCTTC; CDR3 protein: CAWKYREGAVRRYNEQFF
clone size: -; D gene: -; V gene: TRBV5-1; J gene: TRBJ2-2; CDR3 DNA: TGCGCCAGCAGCCTAACCCTGAACACCGGGGAGCTGTTTTTT; CDR3 protein: CASSLTLNTGELFF
clone size: -; D gene: -; V gene: TRBV24-1; J gene: TRBJ1-5; CDR3 DNA: TGTGCCACCAGTGTGGGGGCCCGGCAGCCCCAGCATTTT; CDR3 protein: CATSVGARQPQHF
clone size: -; D gene: -; V gene: TRBV29-1; J gene: TRBJ1-1; CDR3 DNA: TGCAGCGTCGGTCAGGGCCTTAAGAACACTGAAGCTTTCTTT; CDR3 protein: CSVGQGLKNTEAFF
clone size: -; D gene: -; V gene: TRBV27; J gene: TRBJ1-3; CDR3 DNA: TGTGCCAGCAGTTTCGGCGGGTTCGCTTCTGGAAACACCATATATTTT; CDR3 protein: CASSFGGFASGNTIYF
clone size: -; D gene: TRBD2; V gene: TRBV29-1; J gene: TRBJ2-3; CDR3 DNA: TGCAGCGTTGGCTTCGGAGGACTAGCGGGAGTGGCAGATACGCAGTATTTT; CDR3 protein: CSVGFGGLAGVADTQYF
clone size: few; D gene: -; V gene: TRBV5-6; J gene: TRBJ2-5; CDR3 DNA: TGTGCCAGCAGCTTGTACCTAGGGACATTAGAAGAGACCCAGTACTTC; CDR3 protein: CASSLYLGTLEETQYF
clone size: -; D gene: -; V gene: TRBV3-1/TRBV3-2; J gene: TRBJ1-2; CDR3 DNA: TGTGCCAGCAGCCAAGATGGGGGGTCTAACTATGGCTACACCTTC; CDR3 protein: CASSQDGGSNYGYTF
clone size: -; D gene: -; V gene: TRBV28; J gene: TRBJ2-6; CDR3 DNA: TGTGCCAGCAGTTTAGACCGGCGGGGCTCTGGGGCCAACGTCCTGACTTTC; CDR3 protein: CASSLDRRGSGANVLTF
clone size: -; D gene: -; V gene: TRBV10-3; J gene: TRBJ2-2; CDR3 DNA: TGTGCCATCAGTGAGTCGAGGGTTGGGGACACCGGGGAGCTGTTTTTT; CDR3 protein: CAISESRVGDTGELFF
clone size: -; D gene: -; V gene: TRBV7-3; J gene: TRBJ1-1; CDR3 DNA: TGTGCCAGCAGCTTATTGGGCGGAGGGACTGAAGCTTTCTTT; CDR3 protein: CASSLLGGGTEAFF
clone size: once; D gene: -; V gene: TRBV5-6; J gene: TRBJ2-2; CDR3 DNA: TGTGCCAGCAGCTTGGGCCCAGGGGGGCATACCGGGGAGCTGTTTTTT; CDR3 protein: CASSLGPGGHTGELFF
clone size: -; D gene: TRBD1; V gene: TRBV28; J gene: TRBJ1-2; CDR3 DNA: TGTGCCAGCAGTTTACCAGGGGGACTCCAGGCGGGGGGCTACACCTTC; CDR3 protein: CASSLPGGLQAGGYTF
clone size: -; D gene: TRBD1; V gene: TRBV27; J gene: TRBJ1-5; CDR3 DNA: TGTGCCAGCAGGAGCTCAGGGGGTCAGCCCCAGCATTTT; CDR3 protein: CASRSSGGQPQHF
clone size: -; D gene: -; V gene: TRBV11-2; J gene: TRBJ1-1; CDR3 DNA: TGTGCCAGCAGCTTAACTACCACTGAAGCTTTCTTT; CDR3 protein: CASSLTTTEAFF
clone size: -; D gene: TRBD1; V gene: TRBV28; J gene: TRBJ2-7; CDR3 DNA: TGTGCCAGCAGTTTACCTGGGGGACAGGGGGCCCACGAGCAGTACTTC; CDR3 protein: CASSLPGGQGAHEQYF
clone size: -; D gene: -; V gene: TRBV5-1; J gene: TRBJ2-2; CDR3 DNA: TGCGCCAGCAGCTCTCTCGGGGAGCTGTTTTTT; CDR3 protein: CASSSLGELFF
clone size: -; D gene: TRBD1; V gene: TRBV4-1; J gene: TRBJ2-5; CDR3 DNA: TGCGCCAGCAGCTTGACAGGGACCGAAGAGACCCAGTACTTC; CDR3 protein: CASSLTGTEETQYF
clone size: -; D gene: TRBD1; V gene: TRBV2; J gene: TRBJ1-2; CDR3 DNA: TGTGCCAGCAGTGATAGGGGGACAGGGAGAGGGATTAACTATGGCTACACCTTC; CDR3 protein: CASSDRGTGRGINYGYTF
clone size: -; D gene: TRBD1; V gene: TRBV10-3; J gene: TRBJ1-1; CDR3 DNA: TGTGCCATCACTGGGACAGGGGGCTCGACTGAAGCTTTCTTT; CDR3 protein: CAITGTGGSTEAFF
clone size: -; D gene: -; V gene: TRBV7-3; J gene: TRBJ1-1; CDR3 DNA: TGTGCCAGCAGCCCCACACCTTCGACCGCGGTGAACACTGAAGCTTTCTTT; CDR3 protein: CASSPTPSTAVNTEAFF
clone size: -; D gene: TRBD1; V gene: TRBV7-2; J gene: TRBJ1-1; CDR3 DNA: TGTGCCAGCAGCTCCGGGACAGGGGTAACTGAAGCTTTCTTT; CDR3 protein: CASSSGTGVTEAFF
clone size: -; D gene: -; V gene: TRBV28; J gene: TRBJ1-3; CDR3 DNA: TGTGCCAGCAGCACACTCGGACGGGAATTCTCTGGAAACACCATATATTTT; CDR3 protein: CASSTLGREFSGNTIYF
clone size: once; D gene: -; V gene: TRBV9; J gene: TRBJ2-5; CDR3 DNA: TGTGCCAGCAGCGCAGGGGTTCAGGACACAAGAGAGACCCAGTACTTC; CDR3 protein: CASSAGVQDTRETQYF
clone size: -; D gene: TRBD2; V gene: TRBV5-1; J gene: TRBJ2-3; CDR3 DNA: TGCGCCAGCAGCTTTACTAGCGATGGCACAGATACGCAGTATTTT; CDR3 protein: CASSFTSDGTDTQYF
clone size: -; D gene: -; V gene: TRBV19; J gene: TRBJ1-2; CDR3 DNA: TGTGCCAGTAGTATGACAGCTAGTTCCTATGGCTACACCTTC; CDR3 protein: CASSMTASSYGYTF
clone size: -; D gene: -; V gene: TRBV11-1; J gene: TRBJ1-1; CDR3 DNA: TGTGCCAGCAGCGTTAGTACCGGGAACACTGAAGCTTTCTTT; CDR3 protein: CASSVSTGNTEAFF
clone size: -; D gene: -; V gene: TRBV6-5; J gene: TRBJ2-1; CDR3 DNA: TGTGCCAGCAGGGACCGGGACAGGGCGGGGGGTGAGCAGTTCTTC; CDR3 protein: CASRDRDRAGGEQFF
clone size: -; D gene: -; V gene: TRBV11-1; J gene: TRBJ1-1; CDR3 DNA: TGTGCCAGCAGCCCCCTACGTCTACGTGAAGCTTTCTTT; CDR3 protein: CASSPLRLREAFF
clone size: -; D gene: TRBD1; V gene: TRBV29-1; J gene: TRBJ2-7; CDR3 DNA: TGCAGCGTTGAAAAGGGGGACAGGGCTCCCCCCTACGAGCAGTACTTC; CDR3 protein: CSVEKGDRAPPYEQYF
clone size: -; D gene: TRBD2; V gene: TRBV4-2; J gene: TRBJ2-3; CDR3 DNA: TGTGCCAGCAGCCAATTAGCGGGAGTGAGCACAGATACGCAGTATTTT; CDR3 protein: CASSQLAGVSTDTQYF
clone size: -; D gene: -; V gene: TRBV7-9; J gene: TRBJ1-6; CDR3 DNA: TGTGCCAGCAGCTTAGATCAGGGCCGTTTTCGCTTT; CDR3 protein: CASSLDQGRFRF
clone size: -; D gene: -; V gene: TRBV6-5; J gene: TRBJ1-2; CDR3 DNA: TGTGCCAGCACTCTCAGTGGGGGGTCCCTCTATGGCTACACCTTC; CDR3 protein: CASTLSGGSLYGYTF
clone size: -; D gene: -; V gene: TRBV5-1; J gene: TRBJ2-1; CDR3 DNA: TGCGCCAGCAGCTTGGGAGGCCTCTCCTACAATGAGCAGTTCTTC; CDR3 protein: CASSLGGLSYNEQFF
clone size: -; D gene: -; V gene: TRBV5-5; J gene: TRBJ1-6; CDR3 DNA: TGTGCCAGCAGGACAGACCTGGCTAGGAATTCACCCCTCCACTTT; CDR3 protein: CASRTDLARNSPLHF
clone size: -; D gene: -; V gene: TRBV6-5; J gene: TRBJ1-4; CDR3 DNA: TGTGCCAGCAGTTACTCGACTCCACCGGAGGCAAAACTGTTTTTT; CDR3 protein: CASSYSTPPEAKLFF
clone size: -; D gene: -; V gene: TRBV5-1; J gene: TRBJ1-1; CDR3 DNA: TGCGCCAGCAGCTTGGAAGGTCGGGGGTACGGCGATGAGGCTTTCTTT; CDR3 protein: CASSLEGRGYGDEAFF
clone size: -; D gene: -; V gene: TRBV2; J gene: TRBJ1-1; CDR3 DNA: TGTGCCAGCAGTGAGGGCGCGAACACTGAAGCTTTCTTT; CDR3 protein: CASSEGANTEAFF
clone size: -; D gene: -; V gene: TRBV7-9; J gene: TRBJ1-1; CDR3 DNA: TGTGCCAGCAGCTTGCCTTGGGCTGACACTGAAGCTTTCTTT; CDR3 protein: CASSLPWADTEAFF